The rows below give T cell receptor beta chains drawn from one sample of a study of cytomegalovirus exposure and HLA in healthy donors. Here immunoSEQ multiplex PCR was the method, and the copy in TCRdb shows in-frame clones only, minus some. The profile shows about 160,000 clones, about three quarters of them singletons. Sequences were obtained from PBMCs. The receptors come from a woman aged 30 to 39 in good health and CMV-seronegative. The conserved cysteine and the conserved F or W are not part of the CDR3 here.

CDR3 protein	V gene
ASSTKSVEEKLF	TRBV5-4
ASSPDGTGGLETQY	TRBV9
ASSRTGGNTGELF	TRBV7-3
SVKVGGNSGANVLT	TRBV29-1
ASSPQGATAYEQY	TRBV9
ASSSRDRPSNQPQH	TRBV19
ASSGQTNTGELF	TRBV6-4
ASSEASEAYNEQF	TRBV6-1
ASRWTSGVGGELF	TRBV6-5
ASTPGGRDNEKLF	TRBV5-1
ASSLGTEQF	TRBV28
ASSEWTGGNSPLH	TRBV6-1
ASSESVQY	TRBV25-1
ASSADLGQY	TRBV7-2
ASSLAGTVNTEAF	TRBV5-1
AWSPRDNPLYGYT	TRBV30
ASSSTTTYEQY	TRBV18
ASSPGVAGSQETQY	TRBV4-2
SSSSTRVAGNQPQH	TRBV7-9
ASSPPTGRFHGYT	TRBV18
ASSPSISGGAGETQY	TRBV18
ASSPTFSGTSWSLTYNEQF	TRBV9
ASSLRRGSGGYT	TRBV7-2
ASSSGLAGGIEQY	TRBV6-5
ASSLLPGRGADIINIQY	TRBV11-2
SVEPPAGLAGMTDTQY	TRBV29-1
ASTSQFEAF	TRBV30
ASSGGPGNEQF	TRBV6-1
ASSLQATYEQY	TRBV5-1
ASSRDGGLNQPQH	TRBV5-1
ASSVGQNYGYT	TRBV6-1
ASMPWGGSNQPQH	TRBV2
ASSPSSSLSRANYGYT	TRBV18
ASSSGQGALTGELF	TRBV7-2
ASRFFTWGRGEAF	TRBV6-6
ASRKPGLAAKETQY	TRBV28
ASSFQGPANYGYT	TRBV5-4
ASSPRTQGASTEAF	TRBV18
ASSPTAQPSNGYT	TRBV7-9
ASSSRGGAYNEQF	TRBV7-2
ASSLQGRNTEAF	TRBV27
SVVEKTGGLYEQY	TRBV29-1
AIRGSAQETQY	TRBV6-6
ASSLSGGRHNEQF	TRBV28
ASRSKGRQGLYEQY	TRBV2
ASSEEAGAYGNTIY	TRBV2
ASSHRHPTNEKLF	TRBV6-5
SSSRRDSYEQY	TRBV7-9
ASSEGVQGTYEQY	TRBV6-1
ASSWYRDSKNIQY	TRBV6-5
ASSGSRVTDTQY	TRBV5-6